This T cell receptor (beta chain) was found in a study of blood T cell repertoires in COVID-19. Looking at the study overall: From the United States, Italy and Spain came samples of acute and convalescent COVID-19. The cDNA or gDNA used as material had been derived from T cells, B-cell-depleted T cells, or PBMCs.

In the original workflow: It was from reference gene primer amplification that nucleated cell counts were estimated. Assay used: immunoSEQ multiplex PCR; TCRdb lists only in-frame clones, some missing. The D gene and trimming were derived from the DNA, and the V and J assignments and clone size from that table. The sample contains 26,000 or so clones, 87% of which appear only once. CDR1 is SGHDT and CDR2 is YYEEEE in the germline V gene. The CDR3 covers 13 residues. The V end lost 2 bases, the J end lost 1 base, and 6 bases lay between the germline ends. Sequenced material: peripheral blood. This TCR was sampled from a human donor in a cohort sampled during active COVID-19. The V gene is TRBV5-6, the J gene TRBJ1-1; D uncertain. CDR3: CASSLQRNTEAFF. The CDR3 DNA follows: TGTGCCAGCAGCTTACAGAGGAACACTGAAGCTTTCTTT.